The clone carrying this T cell receptor beta chain was counted a few times. The data stem from a study of shared clonotypes between healthy human individuals. For sorted subsets, 150 to 200 ng DNA per replicate equaled 33,000 or so T cell genomes. Clones were sequenced by immunoSEQ multiplex PCR, and TCRdb holds only the in-frame ones, with some missing. The sample carries 950,000 to 1,300,000 clones, roughly 70% recorded once. Only Caucasian adults living in Nashville, Tennessee served as donors. V gave up 0 bases and J gave up 0 bases; unmatched junction bases: 12. Germline V gives CDR1 MNHEY, CDR2 SMNVEV (reference sequence). The CDR3 has 20 amino acids.

Sequencing was carried out using memory CD4+ T cells sorted from blood. Subset given: CD45RA-negative fraction. The rearrangement links TRBV27 to TRBJ2-7; 12 nucleotides agree with TRBD1. The TCR sequence derives from a man between 18 and 29 years old in good health. As DNA, the CDR3 is TGTGCCAGCAGTTTATCGGGGGGGACAGGGGGCAGGGTGAGCTCCTACGAGCAGTACTTC. This translates into CASSLSGGTGGRVSSYEQYF.